These 15 T cell receptor beta chains were all obtained from the same sample, sequenced in a study of T cell changes during pregnancy in multiple sclerosis. Assay used: immunoSEQ multiplex PCR; TCRdb lists only in-frame clones, some missing. Here the sample spans about 55,000 clones, roughly 93% being singletons. Here the sequenced sample was CD8+ T cells from peripheral blood mononuclear cells, taken in the second trimester of pregnancy. The receptors shown here come from a female donor with multiple sclerosis, enrolled in a pregnancy study.

Comment on this clone: This specimen includes other DNA sequences encoding the same CDR3. The chain joins TRBV6-4 to TRBJ2-3, with TRBD2 matching over 8 bases. Germline CDR1 MRHNA, CDR2 SNTAGT. The CDR3 runs 14 residues. The junction had 4 bases not matched to a gene; V was cut back by 6 bases and J by 2 bases. The CDR3 nucleotides read TGTGCCAGCAGCGACGGGGGGGCCACAGATACGCAGTATTTT. It encodes CASSDGGATDTQYF.

The chain recombines TRBV7-9 with TRBJ1-1; D is undetermined. The CDR3 runs to 15 residues. V was shortened by 3 bases and J by 4 bases, with 15 bases between the two germline ends. CDR1 is SEHNR, CDR2 FQNEAQ, per germline (reference sequence). The CDR3 spells CASSLLEGSSTEAFF. The CDR3 DNA follows: TGTGCCAGCAGCTTGCTAGAGGGCAGTTCCACTGAAGCTTTCTTT.

This sequence joins TRBV18 and TRBJ2-7; TRBD2 is a possible D gene (5 bases). Trimming removed 5 bases at V and 2 bases at J, with 13 bases between. The CDR3 covers 14 residues. Germline-derived CDR1 and CDR2 are KGHSH and LQKENI. CDR3 DNA: TGTGCCAGCTCAGCGGCCGGAGGCACCTACGAGCAGTACTTC. The encoded protein is CASSAAGGTYEQYF.

The rearrangement joins TRBV4-1 to TRBJ2-7; TRBD1 might be the D (5 bases). The ends were cut back, 4 bases at V and 6 bases at J, with 19 bases in the middle. CDR1 and CDR2 from the germline V gene are MGHRA and YSYEKL. CDR3 length: 15 residues. In DNA, the CDR3 is TGCGCCAGCAGCCTCCTAGGGCAGGGCGGTAGCGAGCAGTACTTC. Residues: CASSLLGQGGSEQYF.

The chain couples TRBV7-9 to TRBJ2-7; TRBD1 agrees at 7 bases. Trimming at V came to 6 bases and at J to 3 bases, leaving 5 bases not matched to a gene. The germline V gene encodes CDR1 SEHNR and CDR2 FQNEAQ (reference sequence). The CDR3 runs to 13 residues. The CDR3 here is CASRPDRSYEQYF. The CDR3 bases are TGTGCCAGCAGGCCGGACAGGAGCTACGAGCAGTACTTC.

V gene TRBV5-5 combines with J gene TRBJ1-1, with TRBD1 as a possible D gene (5 bases). Germline CDR1 SGHKS, CDR2 YYEKEE (reference sequence). V lost 5 bases, J lost 7 bases, and 15 bases lay in between. The CDR3 sequence is 13 residues long. The CDR3 nucleotides read TGTGCCAGCAGACCAGGACAAGTAAGTGAAGCTTTCTTT. It specifies CASRPGQVSEAFF. Looking up the rest from reference TRBV5-5 and TRBJ1-1 gives the full variable domain: DAGVTQSPTHLIKTRGQQVTLRCSPISGHKSVSWYQQVLGQGPQFIFQYYEKEERGRGNFPDRFSARQFPNYSSELNVNALLLGDSALYLCASRPGQVSEAFFGQGTRLTVV.

This clone showed up just once. This rearrangement joins TRBV27 to TRBJ2-2, with 15 bases that match TRBD2. This CDR3 contains 17 residues. Per germline, CDR1 MNHEY and CDR2 SMNVEV (reference sequence). V lost 5 bases and J lost 7; bases outside the gene matches: 8. CDR3 nucleotide sequence: TGTGCCAGCAGTCTAGGGACTAGCGGGAGGTATATCGGGGAGCTGTTTTTT. Protein: CASSLGTSGRYIGELFF.

The V and J genes are TRBV10-3 and TRBJ2-5; D is possibly TRBD2 (6 bases). V lost 11 bases to trimming and J lost 5 bases, with 12 bases between them. CDR3 length: 11 residues. Germline V gene lookup returns CDR1 ENHRY and CDR2 SYGVKD. CDR3 loop: CAVTGGETQYF. CDR3 DNA sequence: TGTGCCGTTACAGGAGGGGAGACCCAGTACTTC.

This rearrangement joins TRBV5-1 to TRBJ2-1; possible D gene TRBD1, 6 bases. This CDR3 spans 15 amino acids. Between the trimmed V and J ends, which lost 7 bases and 4 bases, there was a span of 18 bases. The germline gives CDR1 SGHRS, CDR2 YFSETQ. CDR3 nucleotide sequence: TGCGCCAGCTCTACCCGGACAGCGGCTTACAATGAGCAGTTCTTC. This gives the protein CASSTRTAAYNEQFF.

To note about this clone: Relative to the germline gene, one junction end is altered; a read error may explain this. The chain uses TRBV28 and TRBJ2-7; TRBD1 matches at 9 bases. From germline, CDR1 is MDHEN and CDR2 SYDVKM. The CDR3 length is 17 residues. Written as DNA, the CDR3 is TGTGCCAGCAGTTCCACGGGACAGGGCTTTTTGAGTCCCAGTGGGAACTTC. Translating it yields CASSSTGQGFLSPSGNF.

This chain joins TRBV23-1 and TRBJ1-1, with 8 nucleotides matching TRBD1. TRBV23-1 is marked as an open reading frame, function uncertain. V was pared by 6 bases and J by 4 bases, with 4 bases of the junction left unmatched. CDR3 size: 13 residues. Here the CDR3 reads CASRGQGTTEAFF. CDR3 coding DNA: TGCGCCAGCAGAGGACAGGGTACCACTGAAGCTTTCTTT.

This clone has only one observation. The chain is built from TRBV10-3 and TRBJ2-1; D not resolved. Trimming left V 7 bases short and J 0 bases short, with 10 bases between. Germline CDR1 reads ENHRY; CDR2 reads SYGVKD. This CDR3 has 14 amino acids. CDR3: CAIKQESSYNEQFF. For the CDR3, the DNA is TGTGCCATCAAGCAGGAAAGCTCCTACAATGAGCAGTTCTTC.

V usage is TRBV18 and J usage is TRBJ2-5; 11 bases match TRBD2. The CDR3 covers 17 residues. Germline values: CDR1 KGHSH, CDR2 LQKENI. With 2 bases clipped from V and 3 bases from J, the junction kept 8 bases outside the gene matches. CDR3 loop: CASSPSPLLAGEETQYF. DNA for the CDR3: TGTGCCAGCTCACCATCCCCCCTACTAGCGGGAGAAGAGACCCAGTACTTC.

The CDR3 spells CASSLAQNRLGEQYF. The CDR3 bases are TGTGCCAGCAGCTTAGCGCAAAATAGGCTAGGCGAGCAGTACTTC. V gene TRBV7-9 combines with J gene TRBJ2-7; D not resolved. Germline V CDR1 and CDR2: SEHNR, FQNEAQ (reference sequence). This CDR3 spans 15 amino acids. V shed 0 bases and J shed 6 bases, with 15 bases lying between them.

As for this clone: The junction departs from the called germline gene at one end, perhaps through a read error. V and J are TRBV5-1 and TRBJ2-1, with D unclear. This CDR3 region has 12 residues. Per the germline V gene, CDR1 is SGHRS and CDR2 is YFSETQ. This CDR3 reads CASGPSNNEQFF. The CDR3 nucleotides are TGCGCCAGCGGGCCCTCCAACAATGAGCAGTTCTTC.